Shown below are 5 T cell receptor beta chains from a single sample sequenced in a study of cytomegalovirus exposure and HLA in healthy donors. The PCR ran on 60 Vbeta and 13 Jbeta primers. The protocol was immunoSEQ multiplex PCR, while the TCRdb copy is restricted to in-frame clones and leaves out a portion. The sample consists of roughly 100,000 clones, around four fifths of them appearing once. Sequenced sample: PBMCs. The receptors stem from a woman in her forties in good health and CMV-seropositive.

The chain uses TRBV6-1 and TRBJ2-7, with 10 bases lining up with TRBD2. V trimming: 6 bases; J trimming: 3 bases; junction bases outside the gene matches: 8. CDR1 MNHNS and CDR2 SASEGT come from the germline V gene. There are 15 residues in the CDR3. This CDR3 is CASSKVRTSGYEQYF. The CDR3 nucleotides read TGTGCCAGCAGCAAAGTCCGGACTAGCGGCTACGAGCAGTACTTC.

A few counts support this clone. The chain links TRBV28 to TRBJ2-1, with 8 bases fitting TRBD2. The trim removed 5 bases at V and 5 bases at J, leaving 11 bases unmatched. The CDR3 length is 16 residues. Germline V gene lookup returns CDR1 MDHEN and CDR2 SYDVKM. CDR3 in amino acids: CASSPPGTGGDNEQFF. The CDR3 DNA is TGTGCCAGCAGTCCCCCCGGGACGGGAGGGGACAATGAGCAGTTCTTC.

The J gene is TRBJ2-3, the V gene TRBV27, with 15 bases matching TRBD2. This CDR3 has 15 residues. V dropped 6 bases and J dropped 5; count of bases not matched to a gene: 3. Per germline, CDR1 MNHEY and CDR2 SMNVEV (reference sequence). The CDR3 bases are TGTGCCAGCAGCAGGACTAGCGGGGGGGGAGATACGCAGTATTTT. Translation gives CASSRTSGGGDTQYF.

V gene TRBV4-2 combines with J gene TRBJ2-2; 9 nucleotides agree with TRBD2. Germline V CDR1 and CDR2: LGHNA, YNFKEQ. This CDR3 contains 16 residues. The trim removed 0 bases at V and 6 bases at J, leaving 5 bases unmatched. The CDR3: CASSQENVAGAGELFF. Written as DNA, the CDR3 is TGTGCCAGCAGCCAAGAAAATGTAGCGGGAGCCGGGGAGCTGTTTTTT.

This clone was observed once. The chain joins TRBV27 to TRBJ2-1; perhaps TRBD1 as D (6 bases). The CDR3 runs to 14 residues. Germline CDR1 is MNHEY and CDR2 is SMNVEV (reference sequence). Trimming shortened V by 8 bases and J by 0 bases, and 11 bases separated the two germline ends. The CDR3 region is CASARQDSYNEQFF. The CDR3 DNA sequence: TGTGCCAGCGCCCGACAGGACTCCTACAATGAGCAGTTCTTC.